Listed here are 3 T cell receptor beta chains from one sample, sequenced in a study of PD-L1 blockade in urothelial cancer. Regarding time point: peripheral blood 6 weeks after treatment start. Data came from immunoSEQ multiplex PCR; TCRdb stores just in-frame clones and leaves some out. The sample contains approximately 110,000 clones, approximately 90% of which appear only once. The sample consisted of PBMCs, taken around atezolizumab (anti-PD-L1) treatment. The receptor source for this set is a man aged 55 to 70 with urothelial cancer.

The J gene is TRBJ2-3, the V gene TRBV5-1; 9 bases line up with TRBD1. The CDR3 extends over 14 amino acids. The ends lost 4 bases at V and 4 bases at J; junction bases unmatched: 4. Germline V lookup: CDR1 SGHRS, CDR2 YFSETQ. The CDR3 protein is CASSTGTGPDTQYF. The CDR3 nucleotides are TGCGCCAGCAGCACAGGGACAGGGCCAGATACGCAGTATTTT.

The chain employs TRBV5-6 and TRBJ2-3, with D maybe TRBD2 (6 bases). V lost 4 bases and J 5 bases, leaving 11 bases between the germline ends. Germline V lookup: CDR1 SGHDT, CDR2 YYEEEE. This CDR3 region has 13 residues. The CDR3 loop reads CASSGRGGDTQYF. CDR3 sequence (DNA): TGTGCCAGCAGCGGTAGGGGAGGAGATACGCAGTATTTT.

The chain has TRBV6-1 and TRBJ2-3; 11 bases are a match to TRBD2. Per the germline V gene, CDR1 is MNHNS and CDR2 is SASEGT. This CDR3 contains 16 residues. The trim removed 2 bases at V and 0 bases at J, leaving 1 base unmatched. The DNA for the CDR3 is TGTGCCAGCAGTGAAACTAGCGGGGGTAGCACAGATACGCAGTATTTT. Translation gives CASSETSGGSTDTQYF.